The sequence of this T cell receptor (beta chain) was determined in a study of CXCR3-negative and CXCR3-positive naive CD8 T cells. Germline V gene sequence: CDR1 SGHVS, CDR2 FNYEAQ. The CDR3 spans 15 residues. The method, 5' RACE with UMI labels, was used to prepare the TRB cDNA libraries. TCRdb reanalyzed the 5' RACE reads and collapses them to one entry per CDR3 protein, without DNA. The sample has more than 35,000 distinct CDR3 sequences. The gene calls are TRBV7-6 and TRBJ1-5; the D gene TCRdb calls, TRBD1, cannot be checked with no DNA. Sequenced input: memory CD8+ T cells from blood. This TCR was recovered from a human donor in good health. Some clones in this sample may be carry-over from other donors' samples. CDR3 sequence reads: CASSLDFRGVQPQHF.